Listed below are T cell receptor beta chains from one sample, sequenced in a study of blood T cell repertoires in COVID-19. Only in-frame clones appear in the TCRdb table, and some are missing; sequencing was by immunoSEQ multiplex PCR. The sample has 150,000 to 200,000 clones, around 89% seen once. The sample taken for sequencing was PBMCs or T cells enriched from blood (not recorded which). These receptors came from a woman aged 18-29 years who had recovered from COVID-19. CDR3s include the opening cysteine and the closing phenylalanine or tryptophan. The order of the fields is V gene, D gene, J gene, clone size, CDR3 protein, CDR3 DNA. D genes are given only for firm matches. Expanded clones get a size class; other rows say once, few or many, or leave the size out.

TRBV6-2/TRBV6-3,.,TRBJ1-5,.,CASSWAGEGSQPQHF,TGTGCCAGCAGTTGGGCAGGGGAAGGTAGTCAGCCCCAGCATTTT
TRBV30,TRBD2,TRBJ2-2,once,CAWSREGGTSESNTGELFF,TGTGCCTGGAGTAGGGAGGGAGGGACTAGCGAATCGAACACCGGGGAGCTGTTTTTT
TRBV21-1,.,TRBJ1-1,.,CASSKDVGGNTEAFF,TGTGCCAGCAGCAAAGACGTGGGGGGGAACACTGAAGCTTTCTTT
TRBV11-1,TRBD2,TRBJ2-5,.,CASSLGGRAAETQYF,TGTGCCAGCAGCTTAGGTGGGAGGGCCGCCGAGACCCAGTACTTC
TRBV9,TRBD1,TRBJ2-7,.,CASSGSDRVHHEQYF,TGTGCCAGCAGCGGGAGTGACAGGGTTCACCACGAGCAGTACTTC
TRBV15,.,TRBJ2-3,.,CATSRESLDTQYF,TGTGCCACCAGCAGAGAGTCCTTAGATACGCAGTATTTT
TRBV25-1,TRBD1,TRBJ2-7,.,CASSEYEGRDRGNYEQYF,TGTGCCAGCAGTGAATACGAAGGCCGGGACAGGGGTAACTACGAGCAGTACTTC
TRBV3-1/TRBV3-2,TRBD2,TRBJ2-3,.,CASSQEPAGSTDTQYF,TGTGCCAGCAGCCAAGAACCAGCGGGGAGCACAGATACGCAGTATTTT
TRBV6-4,.,TRBJ1-2,.,CASAQGSNYGYTF,TGTGCCAGCGCACAGGGATCCAACTATGGCTACACCTTC
TRBV2,.,TRBJ1-1,.,CASSEIGAEVAFF,TGTGCCAGCAGTGAAATCGGCGCGGAGGTAGCTTTCTTT
TRBV5-5,TRBD2,TRBJ2-1,.,CASSFPTSGRPGEQFF,TGTGCCAGCAGCTTCCCGACTAGCGGGAGGCCCGGTGAGCAGTTCTTC
TRBV27,.,TRBJ1-1,.,CASSLLVGEGNTEAFF,TGTGCCAGCAGTTTACTAGTTGGAGAGGGCAACACTGAAGCTTTCTTT
TRBV30,.,TRBJ2-1,once,CAWSPTSEQFF,TGTGCCTGGAGCCCAACTAGCGAGCAGTTCTTC